This is a list of T cell receptor beta chains from one sample in a study of a mutant IDH1 vaccine in newly diagnosed glioma. The repertoire was sequenced with immunoSEQ multiplex PCR; TCRdb's copy has only in-frame clones and lacks some. Of tens of thousands of clones in the sample, around 79% were seen once. The sequences come from PBMCs, collected from a glioma patient treated with radiotherapy, temozolomide or both. The source is a man between 40 and 49 years old with glioma. Some clones in this sample may be carry-over from other donors' samples. The CDR3 runs from the conserved cysteine through the conserved F or W. Each record gives: J gene, V gene, D gene, clone size, CDR3 protein, CDR3 DNA. The D gene is left open where the match is weak. Some rows mark clone size as missing; the rest say once, few, many or name a class of expanded clone.

j_gene: TRBJ2-3; v_gene: TRBV5-6; d_gene: TRBD2; abundance: .; CDR3aa: CASGPLSGGTDTQYF; CDR3nt: TGTGCCAGCGGCCCCCTTAGCGGGGGAACAGATACGCAGTATTTT
j_gene: TRBJ2-7; v_gene: TRBV19; d_gene: TRBD2; abundance: .; CDR3aa: CASSPGSGGHYEQYF; CDR3nt: TGTGCCAGTAGTCCCGGTAGCGGGGGCCACTACGAGCAGTACTTC
j_gene: TRBJ2-5; v_gene: TRBV4-2; d_gene: TRBD2; abundance: .; CDR3aa: CASSQVGSGALETQYF; CDR3nt: TGTGCCAGCAGCCAAGTGGGTAGCGGGGCTCTTGAGACCCAGTACTTC
j_gene: TRBJ1-1; v_gene: TRBV9; d_gene: TRBD1; abundance: .; CDR3aa: CASNDRGGTEAFF; CDR3nt: TGTGCCAGCAACGACAGGGGTGGAACTGAAGCTTTCTTT
j_gene: TRBJ2-7; v_gene: TRBV30; d_gene: TRBD1; abundance: .; CDR3aa: CAWRARQGAVYEQYF; CDR3nt: TGTGCCTGGAGAGCTCGACAGGGGGCGGTGTACGAGCAGTACTTC
j_gene: TRBJ2-7; v_gene: TRBV5-4; d_gene: .; abundance: .; CDR3aa: CASSQGLEQYF; CDR3nt: TGTGCCAGCAGCCAGGGGCTTGAGCAGTACTTC
j_gene: TRBJ2-2; v_gene: TRBV6-5; d_gene: .; abundance: few; CDR3aa: CASRGPRFGGELFF; CDR3nt: TGTGCCAGCAGGGGACCGCGGTTCGGCGGGGAGCTGTTTTTT
j_gene: TRBJ1-3; v_gene: TRBV7-9; d_gene: TRBD1; abundance: .; CDR3aa: CASSHAAGGGNTIYF; CDR3nt: TGTGCCAGCAGCCATGCCGCAGGGGGCGGAAACACCATATATTTT
j_gene: TRBJ2-3; v_gene: TRBV10-3; d_gene: .; abundance: .; CDR3aa: CAIRGAELSSTDTQYF; CDR3nt: TGTGCCATCAGGGGAGCTGAACTTTCTAGCACAGATACGCAGTATTTT
j_gene: TRBJ2-7; v_gene: TRBV7-8; d_gene: TRBD1; abundance: .; CDR3aa: CASSQPGTGINEQYF; CDR3nt: TGTGCCAGCAGCCAACCCGGGACAGGAATCAACGAGCAGTACTTC
j_gene: TRBJ2-1; v_gene: TRBV29-1; d_gene: .; abundance: once; CDR3aa: CSAGRAGSYNEQFF; CDR3nt: TGCAGCGCGGGCAGGGCCGGCTCCTACAATGAGCAGTTCTTC
j_gene: TRBJ2-7; v_gene: TRBV9; d_gene: .; abundance: once; CDR3aa: CASRFGGGPSEQYF; CDR3nt: TGTGCCAGCAGGTTCGGAGGGGGGCCTTCCGAGCAGTACTTC
j_gene: TRBJ1-2; v_gene: TRBV5-1; d_gene: .; abundance: .; CDR3aa: CASSPLGYGYTF; CDR3nt: TGCGCCAGCAGCCCCCTCGGGTATGGCTACACCTTC
j_gene: TRBJ1-3; v_gene: TRBV5-6; d_gene: .; abundance: .; CDR3aa: CASSWGSGNTIYF; CDR3nt: TGTGCCAGCAGCTGGGGTTCTGGAAACACCATATATTTT
j_gene: TRBJ1-2; v_gene: TRBV6-5; d_gene: TRBD1; abundance: .; CDR3aa: CASSYSGQTYGYTF; CDR3nt: TGTGCCAGCAGTTATTCGGGACAGACCTATGGCTACACCTTC
j_gene: TRBJ1-1; v_gene: TRBV4-2; d_gene: .; abundance: .; CDR3aa: CASSQRGADTEAFF; CDR3nt: TGTGCCAGCAGCCAAAGAGGGGCGGACACTGAAGCTTTCTTT
j_gene: TRBJ1-6; v_gene: TRBV18; d_gene: .; abundance: .; CDR3aa: CASSRWGGPWDSPLHF; CDR3nt: TGTGCCAGCTCACGCTGGGGGGGGCCCTGGGATTCACCCCTCCACTTT
j_gene: TRBJ1-6; v_gene: TRBV15; d_gene: .; abundance: .; CDR3aa: CATSRAGRINSPLHF; CDR3nt: TGTGCCACCAGCAGAGCAGGGCGTATTAATTCACCCCTCCACTTT
j_gene: TRBJ1-1; v_gene: TRBV4-1; d_gene: .; abundance: .; CDR3aa: CASSQVSNTEAFF; CDR3nt: TGCGCCAGCAGCCAAGTCAGTAACACTGAAGCTTTCTTT
j_gene: TRBJ2-3; v_gene: TRBV30; d_gene: TRBD2; abundance: .; CDR3aa: CALEVSGASGDTQYF; CDR3nt: TGTGCCCTGGAGGTTAGCGGGGCTTCCGGAGATACGCAGTATTTT
j_gene: TRBJ2-3; v_gene: TRBV5-1; d_gene: TRBD2; abundance: .; CDR3aa: CASSSRFSGGTDTQYF; CDR3nt: TGCGCCAGCAGCTCCAGGTTTAGCGGGGGGACAGATACGCAGTATTTT
j_gene: TRBJ1-5; v_gene: TRBV6-1; d_gene: .; abundance: .; CDR3aa: CASSAEWAQPQHF; CDR3nt: TGTGCCAGCAGTGCCGAGTGGGCCCAGCCCCAGCATTTT
j_gene: TRBJ1-5; v_gene: TRBV6-5; d_gene: .; abundance: .; CDR3aa: CASSYPHRTSPQHF; CDR3nt: TGTGCCAGCAGTTACCCCCACAGGACCTCGCCCCAGCATTTT
j_gene: TRBJ1-6; v_gene: TRBV6-6; d_gene: .; abundance: .; CDR3aa: CASSLGRLNSPLHF; CDR3nt: TGTGCCAGCAGTTTGGGACGGCTGAATTCACCCCTCCACTTT
j_gene: TRBJ2-1; v_gene: TRBV27; d_gene: TRBD2; abundance: once; CDR3aa: CASSLSGSSYNEQFF; CDR3nt: TGTGCCAGCAGTTTAAGCGGGAGCTCCTACAATGAGCAGTTCTTC
j_gene: TRBJ1-6; v_gene: TRBV4-1; d_gene: .; abundance: .; CDR3aa: CASSPGRSWDSPLHF; CDR3nt: TGCGCCAGCAGCCCCGGCAGAAGTTGGGATTCACCCCTCCACTTT
j_gene: TRBJ2-7; v_gene: TRBV6-1; d_gene: .; abundance: .; CDR3aa: CASRRGGMREQYF; CDR3nt: TGTGCCAGCAGGAGGGGGGGCATGCGGGAGCAGTACTTC
j_gene: TRBJ1-1; v_gene: TRBV6-5; d_gene: .; abundance: .; CDR3aa: CASSHYLERTEAFF; CDR3nt: TGTGCCAGCAGCCACTACTTGGAGAGGACTGAAGCTTTCTTT
j_gene: TRBJ2-7; v_gene: TRBV7-9; d_gene: TRBD1; abundance: few; CDR3aa: CASSLQGQGFREQYF; CDR3nt: TGTGCCAGCAGCTTACAGGGACAGGGGTTTCGGGAGCAGTACTTC
j_gene: TRBJ1-6; v_gene: TRBV6-6; d_gene: TRBD1; abundance: .; CDR3aa: CASSWDRESSPLHF; CDR3nt: TGTGCCAGCAGTTGGGACAGGGAGTCTTCACCCCTCCACTTT
j_gene: TRBJ2-3; v_gene: TRBV30; d_gene: .; abundance: .; CDR3aa: CAWSLGSTDTQYF; CDR3nt: TGTGCCTGGAGTTTGGGGAGCACAGATACGCAGTATTTT
j_gene: TRBJ1-2; v_gene: TRBV30; d_gene: TRBD1; abundance: .; CDR3aa: CAWSWDSDYGYTF; CDR3nt: TGTGCCTGGAGCTGGGACAGTGATTATGGCTACACCTTC
j_gene: TRBJ1-2; v_gene: TRBV7-2; d_gene: .; abundance: .; CDR3aa: CASSSSMGYGYTF; CDR3nt: TGTGCCAGCAGCTCCTCTATGGGATATGGCTACACCTTC
j_gene: TRBJ1-2; v_gene: TRBV30; d_gene: .; abundance: few; CDR3aa: CAAANYGYTF; CDR3nt: TGTGCGGCTGCTAACTATGGCTACACCTTC
j_gene: TRBJ1-2; v_gene: TRBV30; d_gene: .; abundance: .; CDR3aa: CAWSRQQRSPNYGYTF; CDR3nt: TGTGCCTGGAGTCGGCAACAGAGATCTCCCAACTATGGCTACACCTTC
j_gene: TRBJ1-1; v_gene: TRBV6-1; d_gene: .; abundance: .; CDR3aa: CASSEAGANTEAFF; CDR3nt: TGTGCCAGCAGTGAAGCTGGGGCCAACACTGAAGCTTTCTTT
j_gene: TRBJ2-5; v_gene: TRBV6-5; d_gene: .; abundance: medium-sized; CDR3aa: CASSYYPPPKVSQYF; CDR3nt: TGTGCCAGCAGTTACTATCCCCCCCCGAAGGTCTCCCAGTACTTC
j_gene: TRBJ2-7; v_gene: TRBV5-4; d_gene: TRBD2; abundance: .; CDR3aa: CASSGPSGGRYEQYF; CDR3nt: TGTGCCAGCAGCGGACCTAGCGGGGGGAGGTACGAGCAGTACTTC
j_gene: TRBJ1-1; v_gene: TRBV7-9; d_gene: .; abundance: once; CDR3aa: CASSLAAPNTEAFF; CDR3nt: TGTGCCAGCAGCTTAGCAGCGCCGAACACTGAAGCTTTCTTT
j_gene: TRBJ1-1; v_gene: TRBV11-2; d_gene: .; abundance: .; CDR3aa: CASSRIGVNTEAFF; CDR3nt: TGTGCCAGCAGCCGCATAGGGGTGAACACTGAAGCTTTCTTT
j_gene: TRBJ1-1; v_gene: TRBV9; d_gene: .; abundance: few; CDR3aa: CASSPEGADTEAFF; CDR3nt: TGTGCCAGCAGCCCTGAAGGGGCGGACACTGAAGCTTTCTTT
j_gene: TRBJ2-6; v_gene: TRBV9; d_gene: .; abundance: .; CDR3aa: CASSAQTGANVLTF; CDR3nt: TGTGCCAGCAGCGCACAAACAGGGGCCAACGTCCTGACTTTC
j_gene: TRBJ1-3; v_gene: TRBV6-1; d_gene: .; abundance: .; CDR3aa: CASSQRYSAGNTIYF; CDR3nt: TGTGCCAGCAGTCAGCGTTACAGTGCCGGAAACACCATATATTTT
j_gene: TRBJ1-2; v_gene: TRBV2; d_gene: TRBD1; abundance: .; CDR3aa: CASRDRDPRYGYTF; CDR3nt: TGTGCCAGCAGAGACAGGGATCCCCGTTATGGCTACACCTTC
j_gene: TRBJ1-6; v_gene: TRBV6-4; d_gene: .; abundance: .; CDR3aa: CASSDGYSPLHF; CDR3nt: TGTGCCAGCAGTGACGGGTATTCACCCCTCCACTTT
j_gene: TRBJ1-4; v_gene: TRBV5-1; d_gene: TRBD1; abundance: .; CDR3aa: CASSLTGTGGPANEKLFF; CDR3nt: TGCGCCAGCAGCTTAACCGGGACAGGGGGGCCGGCAAATGAAAAACTGTTTTTT
j_gene: TRBJ1-3; v_gene: TRBV29-1; d_gene: .; abundance: .; CDR3aa: CSVRLGGGNTIYF; CDR3nt: TGCAGCGTTCGTCTCGGGGGAGGAAACACCATATATTTT
j_gene: TRBJ1-1; v_gene: TRBV6-4; d_gene: TRBD1; abundance: .; CDR3aa: CASGQGPYLKMNTEAFF; CDR3nt: TGTGCCAGTGGACAGGGGCCCTACCTCAAGATGAACACTGAAGCTTTCTTT
j_gene: TRBJ1-1; v_gene: TRBV19; d_gene: .; abundance: .; CDR3aa: CASSLFPQGSTEAFF; CDR3nt: TGTGCCAGTAGTCTCTTTCCACAGGGATCCACTGAAGCTTTCTTT
j_gene: TRBJ2-2; v_gene: TRBV2; d_gene: TRBD1; abundance: .; CDR3aa: CASRVGTANTGELFF; CDR3nt: TGTGCCAGCAGAGTCGGGACAGCGAACACCGGGGAGCTGTTTTTT
j_gene: TRBJ1-6; v_gene: TRBV13; d_gene: .; abundance: .; CDR3aa: CASSLGGRRNSPLHF; CDR3nt: TGTGCCAGCAGCTTAGGCGGGAGGAGGAACTCACCCCTCCACTTT